Following are 27 T cell receptor beta chains from one sample sequenced in a study of cytomegalovirus exposure and HLA in healthy donors. A multiplex PCR was run with 60 Vbeta primers and 13 Jbeta primers. This table comes from immunoSEQ multiplex PCR, and its TCRdb copy is limited to in-frame clones, with some not included. Of 150,000 to 180,000 clones listed, about three quarters are singletons. The sample taken for sequencing was PBMCs. The receptor set was obtained from a man younger than 30 in good health and CMV-seronegative.

The chain uses TRBV10-2 and TRBJ1-1; TRBD1 agrees at 8 bases. From germline, CDR1 is WSHSY and CDR2 SAAADI. This CDR3 is 14 amino acids long. Trimming cost V 8 bases and J 5 bases; bases outside gene matches: 10. CDR3 nucleotides: TGCGCCAGCGGGGTGGCAGGGGGCGGGACTGAAGCTTTCTTT. Translation: CASGVAGGGTEAFF.

Concerning this clone itself: The same CDR3 also results from other DNA sequences found in this sample. The genes are TRBV28 and TRBJ2-7; D is unresolved. The CDR3 runs to 11 residues. Trimming cost V 5 bases and J 3 bases, with 5 bases left between them. Germline CDR1 is MDHEN and CDR2 is SYDVKM. The CDR3 reads CASSRSYEQYF. The CDR3, as DNA: TGTGCCAGCAGTAGGAGCTACGAGCAGTACTTC.

This chain joins TRBV28 and TRBJ2-4, with TRBD2 matching 8 bases. The germline V gene encodes CDR1 MDHEN and CDR2 SYDVKM. Trimming at V came to 3 bases and at J to 7 bases, leaving 11 bases not matched to a gene. CDR3 length equals 16 residues. The CDR3: CASSFQLSGSGNIQYF. The CDR3 nucleotides are TGTGCCAGCAGTTTCCAGCTCAGCGGGAGCGGGAACATTCAGTACTTC.

The V call is TRBV27, the J call TRBJ1-4, with 7 nucleotides matching TRBD1. V lost 2 bases, J lost 4 bases, and 4 bases stayed unmatched. The CDR3 totals 15 residues. Per the germline V gene, CDR1 is MNHEY and CDR2 is SMNVEV (reference sequence). In nucleotides, the CDR3 is TGTGCCAGCAGTTTACAAGGACAGGTTAATGAAAAACTGTTTTTT. Translated: CASSLQGQVNEKLFF.

V usage is TRBV27 and J usage is TRBJ1-1; 8 positions match TRBD1. Germline V gene lookup returns CDR1 MNHEY and CDR2 SMNVEV (reference sequence). V lost 2 bases to trimming and J lost 2 bases; unmatched junction nucleotides: 10. CDR3 length equals 17 residues. This CDR3 reads CASSLLFPGQVNTEAFF. In DNA, the CDR3 is TGTGCCAGCAGTTTACTGTTTCCGGGACAGGTAAACACTGAAGCTTTCTTT.

The V gene is TRBV7-9, the J gene TRBJ2-5; 11 bases are a match to TRBD2. This CDR3 is 15 amino acids long. Germline V gene data show CDR1 as SEHNR and CDR2 as FQNEAQ (reference sequence). The trim removed 5 bases at V and 5 bases at J, leaving 7 bases unmatched. The CDR3 DNA follows: TGTGCCAGCAGCCCAAGACTAGCGGGACGCGAGACCCAGTACTTC. Protein: CASSPRLAGRETQYF.

This clone is a singleton in its sample. The V call is TRBV9, the J call TRBJ2-2; TRBD2 matches 7 bases. There are 18 residues in the CDR3. J gave up 0 bases and V 2 bases, and 10 bases lay outside the gene matches. Per the germline V gene, CDR1 is SGDLS and CDR2 is YYNGEE. The CDR3 spells CASSVGRAGPTNTGELFF. The CDR3 bases are TGTGCCAGCAGCGTTGGACGAGCGGGGCCTACGAACACCGGGGAGCTGTTTTTT.

V is TRBV28 and J is TRBJ1-5, with 9 bases that match TRBD1. Germline CDR1 MDHEN, CDR2 SYDVKM. CDR3 length equals 15 residues. The J segment lost 2 bases and the V segment lost 8 bases, leaving 7 bases of the junction unmatched. The DNA for the CDR3 is TGTGCCAGCGGTGACCGACAGGGGGGCAATCAGCCCCAGCATTTT. Encoded protein: CASGDRQGGNQPQHF.

This sequence joins TRBV10-2 and TRBJ2-1; the match to TRBD2 covers 8 bases. Trimming removed 5 bases from V and 0 bases from J; junction bases left unmatched: 6. Germline assignment: CDR1 WSHSY and CDR2 SAAADI. The CDR3 is 16 amino acids. In nucleotides, the CDR3 is TGCGCCAGCAGTCTTGGACTAGCCCCCTCCTACAATGAGCAGTTCTTC. Translated, it gives CASSLGLAPSYNEQFF.

The rearrangement uses TRBV5-6 and TRBJ2-1, with 7 bases fitting TRBD2. V lost 1 base to trimming and J lost 9 bases; unmatched junction nucleotides: 13. This CDR3 is 16 amino acids long. Germline CDR1 and CDR2: SGHDT and YYEEEE. CDR3: CASSLYSGLSVGEQFF. CDR3 DNA sequence: TGTGCCAGCAGCTTGTATTCGGGACTATCCGTGGGTGAGCAGTTCTTC.

The V gene is TRBV6-5, the J gene TRBJ2-3, with TRBD1 matching over 7 bases. The CDR3 has 13 residues. The V and J ends lost 6 bases and 3 bases, in that order; junction bases with no gene match: 3. The germline V gene encodes CDR1 MNHEY and CDR2 SVGAGI. CDR3 nucleotide sequence: TGTGCCAGCAGCCAGGGGGAAACAGATACGCAGTATTTT. Its protein is CASSQGETDTQYF.

The CDR3 DNA is TGTGCCAGCAGTTACCACGCGGCAGATAATGAAAAACTGTTTTTT. It codes for CASSYHAADNEKLFF. V is TRBV6-6 and J is TRBJ1-4; the D is unclear. The length of the CDR3 is 15 residues. Looked up from germline, CDR1 is MNHNY and CDR2 is SVGAGI (reference sequence). Trimming took off 2 bases at V and 4 bases at J, with 11 bases between the two ends.

The V gene is TRBV6-6, the J gene TRBJ1-5, with D possibly matching TRBD1 (5 bases). The V gene lost 8 bases and the J gene lost 4 bases, with 6 bases spanning the gap. Germline CDR1 and CDR2: MNHNY and SVGAGI (reference sequence). The CDR3 spans 11 residues. The DNA for the CDR3 is TGTGCCAGCGGGGGGAATCAGCCCCAGCATTTT. Its protein product is CASGGNQPQHF.

V usage is TRBV7-2 and J usage is TRBJ1-2, with D uncertain. The CDR3 spans 14 residues. The V gene lost 1 base and the J gene lost 2 bases, with 8 bases spanning the gap. The germline CDR1 and CDR2 sequences are SGHTA and FQGNSA. The CDR3 loop reads CASSLDYGNYGYTF. The CDR3 nucleotides read TGTGCCAGCAGCTTAGACTACGGAAACTATGGCTACACCTTC.

This clone came up a few times. The CDR3 here is CASRPTQGAGYTF. The CDR3 bases are TGTGCCAGCAGGCCAACGCAGGGCGCGGGCTACACCTTC. V and J are TRBV27 and TRBJ1-2; D perhaps matches TRBD1 (5 bases). The CDR3 has 13 residues. The germline gives CDR1 MNHEY, CDR2 SMNVEV (reference sequence). V lost 6 bases and J 8 bases, leaving 16 bases between the germline ends.

This clone has more than one count but fewer than ten. This chain joins TRBV27 and TRBJ1-5; 8 positions agree with TRBD1. Trimming removed 5 bases from V and 6 bases from J; junction bases left unmatched: 6. CDR3 length: 14 residues. The germline CDR1 and CDR2 sequences are MNHEY and SMNVEV (reference sequence). DNA of the CDR3: TGTGCCAGCAGTAGAACAGGGGGTGGTCAGCCCCAGCATTTT. As protein: CASSRTGGGQPQHF.

The J gene is TRBJ2-7, the V gene TRBV19; 9 positions agree with TRBD1. Germline CDR1 is LNHDA and CDR2 is SQIVND (reference sequence). The CDR3 has 16 residues. Trimming cost V 4 bases and J 6 bases; bases outside gene matches: 13. CDR3 sequence: CASSTLARDRDIEQYF. Written as DNA, the CDR3 is TGTGCCAGTAGTACACTTGCCCGGGACAGGGACATCGAGCAGTACTTC.

This rearrangement joins TRBV7-9 to TRBJ2-7, with 9 bases fitting TRBD2. Per the germline V gene, CDR1 is SEHNR and CDR2 is FQNEAQ (reference sequence). The CDR3 has 16 amino acids. J gave up 4 bases and V 1 base, and 8 bases lay outside the gene matches. Here the CDR3 DNA reads TGTGCCAGCAGCTTAGATGGTAGCGGGAGCCAATACGAGCAGTACTTC. Amino acids: CASSLDGSGSQYEQYF.

The chain joins TRBV12-2 to TRBJ2-7; TRBD1, the table's D call, was not compared with the DNA. TRBV12-2 is flagged as a pseudogene. The CDR3 has 14 amino acids. The CDR3 DNA is TGTGCAAGTCGCTTGGACAGCCTAACCTACGAGCAGTACTTC. Translating gives CASRLDSLTYEQYF.

This CDR3 reads CASSEGGRTDTQYF. Here the CDR3 DNA reads TGTGCCAGCAGTGAAGGCGGGAGGACAGATACGCAGTATTTT. This chain uses TRBV6-1 with TRBJ2-3, with 8 bases lining up with TRBD2. CDR3 length: 14 residues. The J segment lost 3 bases and the V segment lost 1 base, leaving 0 bases of the junction unmatched. CDR1 is MNHNS, CDR2 SASEGT, per germline.

The chain carries TRBV29-1 and TRBJ1-2; D may be TRBD1 (6 bases). The CDR3 loop spans 12 amino acids. Germline assignment: CDR1 SQVTM and CDR2 ANQGSEA. Between the trimmed V and J ends, which lost 6 bases and 8 bases, there was a span of 16 bases. CDR3 residues: CSVSRGLWGYTF. CDR3 nucleotides: TGCAGCGTATCCAGGGGACTATGGGGCTACACCTTC.

The chain combines TRBV27 with TRBJ1-1; D is ambiguous. This CDR3 has 13 amino acids. The germline CDR1 and CDR2 sequences are MNHEY and SMNVEV (reference sequence). Deletions cut 5 bases from V and 5 bases from J, with 12 bases between. The CDR3 coding sequence is TGTGCCAGCAGTGGTGGATTCGGGACTGAAGCTTTCTTT. Protein sequence: CASSGGFGTEAFF.

The chain has TRBV6-1 and TRBJ1-4; D possibly corresponds to TRBD1 (6 bases). Germline values: CDR1 MNHNS, CDR2 SASEGT. The length of the CDR3 is 18 residues. With 2 bases removed from V and 2 bases from J, the gap between germline ends came to 18 bases. Here the CDR3 DNA reads TGTGCCAGCAGTGAATCGTTATACGGACAGACCACTAATGAAAAACTGTTTTTT. It codes for CASSESLYGQTTNEKLFF.

The rearrangement links TRBV5-1 to TRBJ2-7, with D possibly TRBD2 on 6 matching bases. The CDR3 totals 16 residues. CDR1 is SGHRS and CDR2 is YFSETQ in the germline V gene. V lost 2 bases and J 0 bases, leaving 15 bases between the germline ends. CDR3 nucleotides: TGCGCCAGCAGCTTTGGTGGCGGGAAAAGCTCCTACGAGCAGTACTTC. This gives the protein CASSFGGGKSSYEQYF.

The rearrangement uses TRBV19 and TRBJ2-2, with a tentative D call TRBD1 (6 bases). Deletions cut 1 base from V and 0 bases from J, with 6 bases between. CDR1 is LNHDA, CDR2 SQIVND, per germline (reference sequence). CDR3 size: 15 residues. The CDR3 sequence: CASSIGTANTGELFF. The CDR3 DNA is TGTGCCAGTAGTATAGGGACAGCGAACACCGGGGAGCTGTTTTTT.

This clone was seen a handful of times. V is TRBV5-4 and J is TRBJ1-1; perhaps TRBD1 as D (6 bases). This CDR3 is 15 amino acids long. Per the germline V gene, CDR1 is SGHNT and CDR2 is YYREEE (reference sequence). Trimming shortened V by 3 bases and J by 0 bases, and 12 bases separated the two germline ends. CDR3 DNA: TGTGCCAGCAGCTCTGGCAGGGACATGAACACTGAAGCTTTCTTT. Translation gives CASSSGRDMNTEAFF.

The rearrangement joins TRBV5-4 to TRBJ1-3, with a weak D call TRBD1 (5 bases). CDR3 length: 14 amino acids. Germline loops: CDR1 SGHNT, CDR2 YYREEE (reference sequence). V was clipped by 4 bases and J by 2 bases, with 10 bases between them. CDR3 bases: TGTGCCAGCAGCCCGGGGGGGACTGGAAACACCATATATTTT. It encodes CASSPGGTGNTIYF.